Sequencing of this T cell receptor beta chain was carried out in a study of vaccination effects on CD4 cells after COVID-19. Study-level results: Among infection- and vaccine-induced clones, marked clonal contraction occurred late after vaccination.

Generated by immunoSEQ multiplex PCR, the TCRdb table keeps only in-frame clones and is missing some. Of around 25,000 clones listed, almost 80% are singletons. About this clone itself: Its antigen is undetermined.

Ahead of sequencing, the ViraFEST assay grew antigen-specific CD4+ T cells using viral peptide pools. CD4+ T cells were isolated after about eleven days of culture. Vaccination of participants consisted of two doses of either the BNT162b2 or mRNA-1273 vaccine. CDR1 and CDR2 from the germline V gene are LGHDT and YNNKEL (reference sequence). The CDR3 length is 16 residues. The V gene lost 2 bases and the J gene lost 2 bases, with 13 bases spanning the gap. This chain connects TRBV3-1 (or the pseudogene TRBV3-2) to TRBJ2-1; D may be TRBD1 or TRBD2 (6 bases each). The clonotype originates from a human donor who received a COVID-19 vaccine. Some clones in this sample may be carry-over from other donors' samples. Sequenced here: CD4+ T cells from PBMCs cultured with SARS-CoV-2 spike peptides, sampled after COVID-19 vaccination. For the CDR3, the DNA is TGTGCCAGCAGCCAAAGTAGGGGGGTACCCTACAATGAGCAGTTCTTC. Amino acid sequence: CASSQSRGVPYNEQFF.